This T cell receptor beta chain was captured in a study of cytomegalovirus exposure and HLA in healthy donors. As for the study in general: It was reported in a later analysis that the 90 to 150 validation repertoires used the same platform as the roughly 700 first-cohort repertoires. The study's findings and limits: A classifier reportedly called cytomegalovirus status with high sensitivity and specificity. In a later analysis, first-cohort TCR clusters were found to tend to co-occur in the roughly 120 validation repertoires.

The donors were part of the validation cohort, which consisted of some 120 subjects and was separate from the first cohort of about 650 subjects. Note on this clone: Its antigen remains unknown.

TCRdb's copy holds only in-frame clones and misses some; the assay was immunoSEQ multiplex PCR. This sample yields about 130,000 clones, of which around 89% are seen a single time; around 5.9% belongs to the top ten. Germline CDR1 and CDR2: SGHNT and YYREEE (reference sequence). This CDR3 has 12 residues. The V segment lost 5 bases and the J segment 8 bases; nucleotides outside the gene matches: 3. The sequencing sample was made of PBMCs. The rearrangement uses TRBV5-4 and TRBJ1-4, with 7 bases matching TRBD1. This sequence originates from a woman aged 25 to 39 in good health and CMV-seropositive. The CDR3 nucleotides are TGTGCCAGCAGTGGGACAGCCGAAAAACTGTTTTTT. Its protein is CASSGTAEKLFF.